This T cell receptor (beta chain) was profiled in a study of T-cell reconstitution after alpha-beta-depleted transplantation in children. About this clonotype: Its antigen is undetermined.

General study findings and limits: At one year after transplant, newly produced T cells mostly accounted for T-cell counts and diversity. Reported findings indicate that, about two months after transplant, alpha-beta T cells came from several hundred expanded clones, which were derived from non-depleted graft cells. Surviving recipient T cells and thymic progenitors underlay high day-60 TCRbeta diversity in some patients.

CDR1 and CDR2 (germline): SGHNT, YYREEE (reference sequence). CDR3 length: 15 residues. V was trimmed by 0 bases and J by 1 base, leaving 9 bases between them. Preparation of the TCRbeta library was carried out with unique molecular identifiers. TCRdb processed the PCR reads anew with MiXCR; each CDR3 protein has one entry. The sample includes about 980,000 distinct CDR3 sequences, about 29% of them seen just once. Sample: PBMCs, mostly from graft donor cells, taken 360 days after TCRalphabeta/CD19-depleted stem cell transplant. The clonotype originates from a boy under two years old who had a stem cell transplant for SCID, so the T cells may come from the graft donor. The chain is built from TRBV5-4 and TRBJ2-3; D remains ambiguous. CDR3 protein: CASSLEASRTDTQYF. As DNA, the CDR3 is TGTGCCAGCAGCTTGGAGGCTTCCCGCACAGATACGCAGTATTTT.